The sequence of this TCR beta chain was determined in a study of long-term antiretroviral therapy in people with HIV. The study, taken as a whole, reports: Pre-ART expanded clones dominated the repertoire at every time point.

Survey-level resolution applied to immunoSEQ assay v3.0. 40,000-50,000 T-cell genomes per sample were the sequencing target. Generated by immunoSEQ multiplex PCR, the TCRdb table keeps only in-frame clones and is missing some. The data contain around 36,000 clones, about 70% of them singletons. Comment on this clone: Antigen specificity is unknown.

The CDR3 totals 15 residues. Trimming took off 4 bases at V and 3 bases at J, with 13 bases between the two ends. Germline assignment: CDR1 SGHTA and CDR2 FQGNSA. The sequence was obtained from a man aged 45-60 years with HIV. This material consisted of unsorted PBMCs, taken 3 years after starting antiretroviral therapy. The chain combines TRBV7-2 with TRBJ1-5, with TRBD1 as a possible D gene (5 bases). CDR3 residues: CASSWGRGDNQPQHF. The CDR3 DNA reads TGTGCCAGCAGCTGGGGACGGGGGGACAATCAGCCCCAGCATTTT.